This T cell receptor (beta chain) appears in the sequencing data of a study of cytomegalovirus exposure and HLA in healthy donors. The method was immunoSEQ multiplex PCR; TCRdb's version includes in-frame clones alone and lacks a portion of them. The sample includes 120,000 to 150,000 clones, around 87% of them seen just once. This clone was recorded only once. Its antigen is not known. This CDR3 is built from 15 residues. Germline V gene data show CDR1 as MNHEY and CDR2 as SVGAGI. V lost 6 bases, J lost 2 bases, and 16 bases lay in between. Study observations and caveats: Cytomegalovirus status, reportedly, was diagnosed with high specificity and sensitivity by the classifier. In vitro data verified a few CMV-associated chains as specific for CMV antigens.

What was sequenced was PBMCs. The TCR comes from a man between 18 and 29 years old in good health and CMV-seropositive. This rearrangement joins TRBV6-5 to TRBJ1-2; tentative D call: TRBD1 (5 bases). Here the CDR3 reads CASRTPGGSNYGYTF. CDR3 nucleotides: TGTGCCAGCAGAACCCCGGGGGGGTCAAACTATGGCTACACCTTC.